A selection of T cell receptor beta chains follows, all from one sample in a study of response to subunit inactivated influenza vaccine. TCRdb used MiXCR to reprocess the RT-PCR reads, holding one entry per CDR3 protein. This sample has about 160,000 distinct CDR3 sequences; about a tenth occur once, and the top ten carry approximately 13%. The sequenced sample was non-naive T cells sorted from PBMCs, obtained roughly 6 weeks after vaccination. The receptor source for this set is a man aged 45-65 years who received an inactivated influenza vaccine. CDR3s include the opening cysteine and the closing phenylalanine or tryptophan. D genes are given only for firm matches. Rows may omit the clone size; those that give it use once, few, many or a size class.

v_gene	d_gene	abundance	j_gene	CDR3aa	CDR3nt
TRBV6-1	TRBD2	many	TRBJ2-1	CASSELGGGQFF	TGTGCCAGCAGTGAATTGGGCGGGGGACAGTTCTTC
TRBV24-1	.	.	TRBJ2-5	CATSFLIQETQYF	TGTGCCACCTCTTTCTTGATTCAAGAGACCCAGTACTTC
TRBV9	.	.	TRBJ2-5	CASSVGAKGGETQYF	TGTGCCAGCAGCGTAGGGGCAAAGGGAGGAGAGACCCAGTACTTC
TRBV10-3	.	once	TRBJ2-6	CAIRDEVQPRARSGANVLTF	TGTGCCATCAGGGATGAAGTGCAGCCCAGGGCTCGCTCTGGGGCCAACGTCCTGACTTTC
TRBV3-1	TRBD2	.	TRBJ2-5	CVSRPTSGRGQETQYF	TGTGTCAGCAGACCTACTAGCGGGAGGGGACAAGAGACCCAGTACTTC
TRBV11-1	.	few	TRBJ1-6	CASSHRRQEYSPLHF	TGTGCCAGCAGCCACCGTCGGCAGGAATATTCACCCCTCCACTTT
TRBV2	TRBD2	.	TRBJ2-1	CASSAYTSGYKEQFF	TGTGCCAGCAGTGCATACACTAGCGGCTACAAAGAGCAGTTCTTC
TRBV6-2/TRBV6-3	TRBD2	few	TRBJ2-3	CASSFQRGVDTQYF	TGTGCCAGCAGTTTCCAGCGGGGGGTAGATACGCAGTATTTT
TRBV20-1	.	.	TRBJ1-4	CSARDPLEAQAQEKLFF	TGCAGTGCTAGAGATCCCCTCGAGGCACAGGCTCAGGAAAAACTGTTTTTT
TRBV2	.	many	TRBJ2-1	CASSDPGLFLGLF	TGTGCCAGCAGCGACCCGGGACTGTTTTTAGGGCTCTTC
TRBV29-1	.	.	TRBJ2-4	CSVTTGAKNIQYF	TGCAGCGTTACTACCGGAGCCAAAAACATTCAGTACTTC
TRBV7-8	.	few	TRBJ2-3	CASSPGSPGTDTQYF	TGTGCCAGCAGCCCGGGGAGTCCGGGCACAGATACGCAGTATTTT
TRBV5-5	TRBD1	few	TRBJ2-3	CASSPSRTGWPDTQYF	TGTGCCAGCAGCCCCAGCAGGACAGGGTGGCCAGATACGCAGTATTTT
TRBV12-3/TRBV12-4	.	many	TRBJ2-2	CASIHSSQNTGELFF	TGTGCCAGCATCCATTCTAGCCAGAACACCGGGGAGCTGTTTTTT
TRBV11-2	.	many	TRBJ2-7	CASSLTDVYEQYF	TGTGCCAGCAGCTTAACTGATGTCTACGAGCAGTACTTC
TRBV5-1	.	many	TRBJ2-7	CASSFGASYEQYF	TGCGCCAGCAGCTTCGGCGCATCCTACGAGCAGTACTTC
TRBV28	TRBD2	many	TRBJ2-3	CASSLYKGGSTDTQYF	TGTGCCAGCAGTTTATATAAGGGAGGGTCGACAGATACGCAGTATTTT